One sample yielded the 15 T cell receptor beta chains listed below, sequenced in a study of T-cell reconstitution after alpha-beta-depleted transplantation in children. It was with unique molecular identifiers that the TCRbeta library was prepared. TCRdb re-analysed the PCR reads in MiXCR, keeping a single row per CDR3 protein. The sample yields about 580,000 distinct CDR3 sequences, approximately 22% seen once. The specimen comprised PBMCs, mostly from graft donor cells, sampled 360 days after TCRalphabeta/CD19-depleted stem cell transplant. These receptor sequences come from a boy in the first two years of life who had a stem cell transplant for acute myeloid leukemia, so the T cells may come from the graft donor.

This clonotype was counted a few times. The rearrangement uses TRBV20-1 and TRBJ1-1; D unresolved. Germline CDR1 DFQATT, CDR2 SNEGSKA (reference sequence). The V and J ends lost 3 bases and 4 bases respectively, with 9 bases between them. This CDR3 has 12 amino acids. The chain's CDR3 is CSASVIGTEAFF. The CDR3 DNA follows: TGCAGTGCTAGTGTAATCGGCACTGAAGCTTTCTTT.

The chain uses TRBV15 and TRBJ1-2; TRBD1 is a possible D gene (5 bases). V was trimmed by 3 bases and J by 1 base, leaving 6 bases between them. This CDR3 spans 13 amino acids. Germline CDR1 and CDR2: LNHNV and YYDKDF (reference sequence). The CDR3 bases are TGTGCCACCAGCAGTGACAGTAACTATGGCTACACCTTC. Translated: CATSSDSNYGYTF.

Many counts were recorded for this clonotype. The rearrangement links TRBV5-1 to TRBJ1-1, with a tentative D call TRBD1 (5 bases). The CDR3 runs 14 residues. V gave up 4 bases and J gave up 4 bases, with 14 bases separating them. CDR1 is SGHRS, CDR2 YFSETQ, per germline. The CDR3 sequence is CASSPGGGATEAFF. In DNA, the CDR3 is TGCGCCAGCAGCCCTGGGGGAGGGGCCACTGAAGCTTTCTTT.

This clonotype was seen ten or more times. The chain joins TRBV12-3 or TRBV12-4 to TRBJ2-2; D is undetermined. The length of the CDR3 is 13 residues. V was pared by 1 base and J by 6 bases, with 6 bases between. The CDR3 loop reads CASSLGFSGELFF. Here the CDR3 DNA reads TGTGCCAGCAGTTTAGGGTTCTCCGGGGAGCTGTTTTTT.

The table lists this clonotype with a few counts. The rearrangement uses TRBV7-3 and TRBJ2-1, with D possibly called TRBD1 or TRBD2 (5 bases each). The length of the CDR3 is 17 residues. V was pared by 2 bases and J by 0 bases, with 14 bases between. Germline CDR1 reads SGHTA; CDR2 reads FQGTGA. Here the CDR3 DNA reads TGTGCCAGCAGCTTAGCATTCCGGGACGGCTCCTACAATGAGCAGTTCTTC. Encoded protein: CASSLAFRDGSYNEQFF.

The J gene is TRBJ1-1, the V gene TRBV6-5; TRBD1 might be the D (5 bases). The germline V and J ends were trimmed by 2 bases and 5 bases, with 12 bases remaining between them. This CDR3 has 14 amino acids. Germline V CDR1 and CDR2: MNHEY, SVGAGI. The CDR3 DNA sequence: TGTGCCAGCAGTTACGGAGGGGAGGGGACTGAAGCTTTCTTT. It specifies CASSYGGEGTEAFF.

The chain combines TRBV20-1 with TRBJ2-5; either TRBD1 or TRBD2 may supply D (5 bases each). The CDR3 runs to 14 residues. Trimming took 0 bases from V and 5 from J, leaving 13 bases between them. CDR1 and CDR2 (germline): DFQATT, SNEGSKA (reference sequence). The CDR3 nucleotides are TGCAGTGCTAGAGAGGAAGGGGAGATGGAGACCCAGTACTTC. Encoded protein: CSAREEGEMETQYF.

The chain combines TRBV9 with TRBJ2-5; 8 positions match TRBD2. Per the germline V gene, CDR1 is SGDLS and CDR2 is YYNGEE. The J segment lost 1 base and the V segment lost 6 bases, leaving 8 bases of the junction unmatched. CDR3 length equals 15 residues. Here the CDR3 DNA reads TGTGCCAGCACCCGGGCTAGCGGGTCCCAAGAGACCCAGTACTTC. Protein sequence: CASTRASGSQETQYF.

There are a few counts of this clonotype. CDR3 sequence (DNA): TGTGCCAGCAGTTCAGCGACTAGCGGGGGTGTTAGGTACTTC. It codes for CASSSATSGGVRYF. The chain is built from TRBV6-5 and TRBJ2-5; 12 bases are shared with TRBD2. This CDR3 is 14 amino acids long. The V gene's germline CDR1 is MNHEY and CDR2 SVGAGI. The junction had 10 bases not matched to a gene; V was cut back by 4 bases and J by 13 bases.

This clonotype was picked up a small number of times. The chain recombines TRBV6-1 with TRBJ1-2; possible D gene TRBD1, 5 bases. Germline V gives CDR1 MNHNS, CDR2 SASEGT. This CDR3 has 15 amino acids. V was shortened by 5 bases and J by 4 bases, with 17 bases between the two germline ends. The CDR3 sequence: CASSPNGGQGYGYTF. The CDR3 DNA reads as TGTGCCAGCAGTCCCAACGGAGGGCAGGGCTATGGCTACACCTTC.

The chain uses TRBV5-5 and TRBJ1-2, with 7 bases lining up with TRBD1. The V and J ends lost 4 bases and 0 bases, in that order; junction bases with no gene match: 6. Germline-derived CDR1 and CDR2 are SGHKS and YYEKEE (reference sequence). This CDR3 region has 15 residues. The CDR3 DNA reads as TGTGCCAGCAGCCTCGGGACAGCCCCTAACTATGGCTACACCTTC. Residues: CASSLGTAPNYGYTF.

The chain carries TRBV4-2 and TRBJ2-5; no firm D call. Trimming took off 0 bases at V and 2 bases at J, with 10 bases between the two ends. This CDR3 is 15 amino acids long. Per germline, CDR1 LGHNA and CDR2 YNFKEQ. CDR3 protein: CASSQEVLGQETQYF. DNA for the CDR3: TGTGCCAGCAGCCAAGAAGTCTTGGGGCAAGAGACCCAGTACTTC.

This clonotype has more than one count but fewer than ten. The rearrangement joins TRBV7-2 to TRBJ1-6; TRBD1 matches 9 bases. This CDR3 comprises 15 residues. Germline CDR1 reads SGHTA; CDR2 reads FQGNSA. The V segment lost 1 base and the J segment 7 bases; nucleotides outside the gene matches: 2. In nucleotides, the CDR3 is TGTGCCAGCAGCTTAGGGGACAGGGCGAATTCACCCCTCCACTTT. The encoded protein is CASSLGDRANSPLHF.

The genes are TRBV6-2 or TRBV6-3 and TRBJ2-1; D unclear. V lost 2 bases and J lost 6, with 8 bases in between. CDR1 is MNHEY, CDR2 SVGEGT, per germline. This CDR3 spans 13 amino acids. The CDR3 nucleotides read TGTGCCAGCAGTTACACCGCCAGCAATGAGCAGTTCTTC. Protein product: CASSYTASNEQFF.

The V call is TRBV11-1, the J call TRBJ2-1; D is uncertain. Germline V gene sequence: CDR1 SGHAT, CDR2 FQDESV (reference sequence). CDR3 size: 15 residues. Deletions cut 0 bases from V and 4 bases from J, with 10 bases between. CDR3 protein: CASSLAVRLYNEQFF. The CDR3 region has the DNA TGTGCCAGCAGCTTAGCGGTCCGGCTTTACAATGAGCAGTTCTTC. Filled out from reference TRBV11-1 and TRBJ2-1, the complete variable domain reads EAEVAQSPRYKITEKSQAVAFWCDPISGHATLYWYRQILGQGPELLVQFQDESVVDDSQLPKDRFSAERLKGVDSTLKIQPAELGDSAMYLCASSLAVRLYNEQFFGPGTRLTVL.